This paragraph reports one T cell receptor beta chain. Its antigen is unknown. The data stem from a study of OX40 agonist ivuxolimab in advanced cancers. Broader study findings: Normalized T-cell clonal expansion was also low in a subset of nonresponders.

The data were produced by immunoSEQ multiplex PCR, yet TCRdb's version contains in-frame clones alone and is incomplete. The sample consists of 65,000 to 90,000 clones, roughly 90% of them appearing once. The germline CDR1 and CDR2 sequences are SGHNT and YYREEE (reference sequence). The CDR3 is 14 amino acids. V was cut by 2 bases and J by 2 bases, with 10 bases left in between. The receptor comes from an adult with an advanced solid tumor such as melanoma, head and neck, liver or kidney cancer. The chain links TRBV5-4 to TRBJ1-1; D unresolved. The sample in question was CD4+ or CD8+ T cells sorted from blood, obtained in a trial of the OX40 agonist ivuxolimab. This CDR3 is CASSLRADNTEAFF. The CDR3 coding sequence is TGTGCCAGCAGCTTAAGAGCGGATAACACTGAAGCTTTCTTT.